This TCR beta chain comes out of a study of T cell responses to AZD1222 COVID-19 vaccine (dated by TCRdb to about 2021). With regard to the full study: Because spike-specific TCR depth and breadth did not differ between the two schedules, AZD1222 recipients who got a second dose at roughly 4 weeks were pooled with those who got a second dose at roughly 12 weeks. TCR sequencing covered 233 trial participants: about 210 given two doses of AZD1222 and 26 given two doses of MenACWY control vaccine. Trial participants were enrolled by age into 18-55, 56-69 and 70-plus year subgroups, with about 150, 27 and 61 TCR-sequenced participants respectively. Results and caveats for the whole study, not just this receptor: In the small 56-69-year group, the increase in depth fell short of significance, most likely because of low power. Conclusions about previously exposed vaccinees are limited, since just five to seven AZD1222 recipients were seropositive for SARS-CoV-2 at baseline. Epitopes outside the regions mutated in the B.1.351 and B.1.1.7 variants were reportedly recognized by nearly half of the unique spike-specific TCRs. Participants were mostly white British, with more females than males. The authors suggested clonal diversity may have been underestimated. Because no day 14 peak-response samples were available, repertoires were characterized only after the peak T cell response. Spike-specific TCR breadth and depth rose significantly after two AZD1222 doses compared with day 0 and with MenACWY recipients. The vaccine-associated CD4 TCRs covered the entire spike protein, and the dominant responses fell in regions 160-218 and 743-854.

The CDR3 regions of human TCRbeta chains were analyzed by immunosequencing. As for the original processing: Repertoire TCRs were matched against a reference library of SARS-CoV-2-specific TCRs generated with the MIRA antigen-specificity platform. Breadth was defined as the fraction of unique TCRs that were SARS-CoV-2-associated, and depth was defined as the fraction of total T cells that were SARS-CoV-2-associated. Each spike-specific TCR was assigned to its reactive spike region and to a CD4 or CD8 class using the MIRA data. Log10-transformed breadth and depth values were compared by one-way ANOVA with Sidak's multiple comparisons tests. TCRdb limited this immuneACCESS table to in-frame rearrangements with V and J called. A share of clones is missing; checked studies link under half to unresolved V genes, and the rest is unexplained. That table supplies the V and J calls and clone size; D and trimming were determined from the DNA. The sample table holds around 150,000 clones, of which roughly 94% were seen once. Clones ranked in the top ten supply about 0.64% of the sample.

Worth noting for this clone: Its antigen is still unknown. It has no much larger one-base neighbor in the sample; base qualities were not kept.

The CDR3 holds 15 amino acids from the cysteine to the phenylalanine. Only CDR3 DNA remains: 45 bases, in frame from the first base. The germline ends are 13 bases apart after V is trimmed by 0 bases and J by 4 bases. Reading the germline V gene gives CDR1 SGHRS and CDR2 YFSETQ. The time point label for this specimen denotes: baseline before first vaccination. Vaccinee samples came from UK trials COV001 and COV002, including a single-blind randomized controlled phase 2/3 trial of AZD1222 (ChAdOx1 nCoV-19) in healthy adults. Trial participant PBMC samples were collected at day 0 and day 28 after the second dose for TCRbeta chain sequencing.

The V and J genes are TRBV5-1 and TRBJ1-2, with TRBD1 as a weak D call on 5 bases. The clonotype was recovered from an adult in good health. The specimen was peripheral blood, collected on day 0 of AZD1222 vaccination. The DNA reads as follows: TGCGCCAGCAGCTTGGTCGGGGCAGGGTCCTATGGCTACACCTTC. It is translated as CASSLVGAGSYGYTF.